One TCR beta chain is described in this entry. What it binds is not known. The source of the sample is a study of cytomegalovirus exposure and HLA in healthy donors. The PCR made use of 60 Vbeta and 13 Jbeta primers. Profiling relied on immunoSEQ multiplex PCR, and the TCRdb table lists in-frame clones only, not all of them. The data show some 100,000 clones, around 75% seen once. The CDR3 contains 12 residues. Trimming left V 1 base short and J 14 bases short, with 13 bases between. Per the germline V gene, CDR1 is SGHVS and CDR2 is FQNEAQ. Study conclusions and caveats: The classifier was said to identify cytomegalovirus status with high specificity and sensitivity.

The sequencing input was PBMCs. The chain has TRBV7-8 and TRBJ2-3; D not resolved. The TCR originated in a male donor in good health and CMV-seropositive. This CDR3 reads CASSLDRYLWYF. CDR3 DNA: TGTGCCAGCAGCTTAGATCGGTACCTTTGGTATTTT.